This TCR beta chain stems from a study of PD-1 blockade in classical Hodgkin lymphoma. The study, taken as a whole, reports: Nivolumab initiation under 1 year post-ASCT meant exclusion. By cycle point C4D1, TCR diversity had risen significantly in CD4+ cells (but not CD8+ cells).

After removal of 1 base from V and 3 bases from J, the junction contained 6 bases not matched to a gene. CDR3 length: 16 amino acids. Germline V gives CDR1 LGHNA, CDR2 YNFKEQ. Brentuximab vedotin exposure varied, and every patient relapsed after autologous stem cell transplantation. Of note for this clone: Its antigen is undetermined.

Sequencing used immunoSEQ multiplex PCR; TCRdb keeps in-frame clones, though not all of them. This sample has 42,000 or so clones; 70% to 90% occur once, and the top ten carry more than 5.5%. This chain joins TRBV4-2 and TRBJ2-1, with TRBD2 matching 7 bases. The specimen comprised peripheral blood mononuclear cells (PBMCs), sampled before the second cycle of nivolumab. This TCR derives from a human donor with classical Hodgkin lymphoma. The CDR3 sequence is CASSQGGLGDYNEQFF. DNA of the CDR3: TGTGCCAGCAGCCAAGGTGGACTAGGGGACTACAATGAGCAGTTCTTC.